A selection of T cell receptor beta chains follows, all from one sample in a study of read filtering for tumor transcriptome and immune sequencing. One entry per CDR3 protein results from TCRdb running MiXCR on the reads. The repertoire holds about 30,000 distinct CDR3 sequences, about 18% seen once, with 16% in the top ten. Sequenced sample: a population of CD138-negative cells sorted from bone marrow. The receptors were sampled from a donor at least 40 years old with multiple myeloma. Each CDR3 is given with its conserved first and last residue. A D gene is named only where the DNA matches it firmly. Some rows mark clone size as missing; the rest say once, few, many or name a class of expanded clone.

v_call	clone_size	j_call	d_call	cdr3_aa	cdr3_nt
TRBV6-5	.	TRBJ2-1	.	CASSTTRGAGNEQFF	TGTGCCAGCAGCACGACAAGGGGCGCCGGCAATGAGCAGTTCTTC
TRBV18	many	TRBJ1-2	.	CASSPSGADYGYTF	TGTGCCAGCTCACCATCAGGGGCGGACTATGGCTACACCTTC
TRBV20-1	many	TRBJ1-5	.	CSAYGTENQPQHF	TGCAGTGCTTACGGGACTGAGAATCAGCCCCAGCATTTT
TRBV19	many	TRBJ2-1	.	CASRDWSEQFF	TGTGCCAGCCGCGATTGGTCTGAGCAGTTCTTC
TRBV5-4	many	TRBJ2-1	.	CASSLAHGNEQFF	TGTGCCAGCAGCTTGGCCCATGGGAATGAGCAGTTCTTC
TRBV19	.	TRBJ2-2	.	CASSPSKTGELFF	TGTGCCAGTAGTCCCTCTAAGACCGGGGAGCTGTTTTTT
TRBV29-1	many	TRBJ2-3	.	CSTLGGLHTDTQYF	TGCAGCACCCTAGGGGGGCTGCACACAGATACGCAGTATTTT
TRBV6-1	.	TRBJ2-3	.	CASSTLQGTDTQYF	TGTGCCAGCAGCACACTCCAGGGAACAGATACGCAGTATTTT
TRBV18	few	TRBJ1-5	.	CASSPLSWDGSNQPQHF	TGTGCCAGCTCACCACTAAGTTGGGACGGTAGCAATCAGCCCCAGCATTTT
TRBV28	many	TRBJ1-4	TRBD1	CASSPTRTGGEKLFF	TGTGCCAGCAGTCCAACTCGGACAGGGGGTGAAAAACTGTTTTTT
TRBV28	many	TRBJ2-2	.	CASRAPTGELFF	TGTGCCAGCAGGGCGCCAACCGGGGAGCTGTTTTTT
TRBV7-2	many	TRBJ2-1	TRBD2	CASSLASSGRRKNEQFF	TGTGCCAGCAGCTTAGCGTCTAGCGGGAGGCGTAAGAATGAGCAGTTCTTC
TRBV29-1	many	TRBJ2-5	.	CSVVRAYAETQYF	TGCAGCGTTGTACGTGCCTACGCGGAGACCCAGTACTTC
TRBV19	medium-sized	TRBJ1-1	.	CASSIMTELNTEAFF	TGTGCCAGTAGTATTATGACAGAATTGAACACTGAAGCTTTCTTT
TRBV24-1	many	TRBJ2-2	.	CATSDFAGTGELFF	TGTGCCACCAGTGATTTTGCGGGAACCGGGGAGCTGTTTTTT